The T cell receptor beta chain described here comes from a study of blood T cell repertoires in COVID-19. Study in general: There were acute and convalescent COVID-19 samples, and they came from the United States, Italy and Spain.

Trimming took 9 bases from V and 10 from J, leaving 22 bases between them. Germline assignment: CDR1 MNHEY and CDR2 SVGAGI. This CDR3 spans 15 amino acids. Sequencing was performed with immunoSEQ multiplex PCR; in TCRdb, only in-frame clones are kept and a portion is missing. The table has some 140,000 clones, approximately 84% seen once; the top ten hold 15% to 20%. Sequencing was done on a sample of peripheral blood. The chain combines TRBV6-5 with TRBJ1-6; D may be TRBD1 (5 bases). The sequence was obtained from a woman aged 45-65 years who had recovered from COVID-19. This CDR3 is CASFPRGYLGSPLHF. The CDR3 bases are TGTGCCAGTTTTCCTAGGGGATATCTAGGATCACCCCTCCACTTT.